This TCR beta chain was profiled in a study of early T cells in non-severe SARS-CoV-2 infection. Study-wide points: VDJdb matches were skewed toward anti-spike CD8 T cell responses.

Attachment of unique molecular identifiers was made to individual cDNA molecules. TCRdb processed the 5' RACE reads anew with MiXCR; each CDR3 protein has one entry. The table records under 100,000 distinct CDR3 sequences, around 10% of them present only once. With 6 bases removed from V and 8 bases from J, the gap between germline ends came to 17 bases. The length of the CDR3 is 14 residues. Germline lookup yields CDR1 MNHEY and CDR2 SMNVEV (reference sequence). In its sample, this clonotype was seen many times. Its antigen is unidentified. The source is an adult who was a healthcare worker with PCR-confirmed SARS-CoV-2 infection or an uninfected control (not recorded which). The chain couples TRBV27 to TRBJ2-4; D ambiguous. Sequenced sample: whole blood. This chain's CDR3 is CASSPWATQYIQYF. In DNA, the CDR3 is TGTGCCAGCAGCCCATGGGCCACCCAGTACATTCAGTACTTC.